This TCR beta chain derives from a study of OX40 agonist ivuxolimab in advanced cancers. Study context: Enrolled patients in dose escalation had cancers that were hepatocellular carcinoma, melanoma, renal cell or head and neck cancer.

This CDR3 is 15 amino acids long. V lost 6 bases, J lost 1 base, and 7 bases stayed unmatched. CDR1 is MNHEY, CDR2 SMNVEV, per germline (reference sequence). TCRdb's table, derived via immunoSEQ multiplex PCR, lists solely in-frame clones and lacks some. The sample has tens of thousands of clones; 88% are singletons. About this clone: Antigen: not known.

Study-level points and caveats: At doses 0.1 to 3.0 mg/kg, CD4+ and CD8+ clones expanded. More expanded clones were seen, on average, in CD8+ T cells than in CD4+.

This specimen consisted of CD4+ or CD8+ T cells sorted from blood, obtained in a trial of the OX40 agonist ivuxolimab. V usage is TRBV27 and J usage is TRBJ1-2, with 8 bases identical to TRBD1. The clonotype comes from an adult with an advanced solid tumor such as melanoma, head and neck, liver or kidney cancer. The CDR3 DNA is TGTGCCAGCAGCCGGACAGGGCCTATTAACTATGGCTACACCTTC. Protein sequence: CASSRTGPINYGYTF.